These T cell receptor beta chains were read from a single sample in a study of T cells in narcolepsy. Some clones are missing from TCRdb's copy, which holds only in-frame ones; the method was immunoSEQ multiplex PCR. The profile shows tens of thousands of clones, under 85% of them singletons. Sequencing used CD45RA- memory CD4+ T cells from PBMCs. These receptors were obtained from a human donor with narcolepsy. The CDR3 runs from the conserved cysteine through the conserved F or W. D genes are given only for firm matches. Some rows mark clone size as missing; the rest say once, few, many or name a class of expanded clone.

>TRBD1|TRBJ1-2|TRBV7-2|NA
TGTGCCAGCAGCCCGAGTGGACAGGGGTCGAGTGGCTACACCTTC
CASSPSGQGSSGYTF
>TRBD1|TRBJ2-2|TRBV19|once
TGTGCCAGTTGGACAGGGATCACCGGGGAGCTGTTTTTT
CASWTGITGELFF
>TRBD1|TRBJ2-2|TRBV5-1|once
TGCGCCAGCAGCACGGACAGGGGGAGTACCGGGGAGCTGTTTTTT
CASSTDRGSTGELFF
>TRBD1|TRBJ1-2|TRBV27|NA
TGTGCCAGCAGTTTAAGTGGAGACAGGGGGCGGAGGATCCATGGCTACACCTTC
CASSLSGDRGRRIHGYTF
>NA|TRBJ2-1|TRBV29-1|NA
TGCAGCGTTGATGGGACCTGGAATGAGCAGTTCTTC
CSVDGTWNEQFF
>TRBD1|TRBJ1-1|TRBV5-4|once
TGTGCCAGCAGCTTGGCAGGTCGACAGGGGCCCACTGAAGCTTTCTTT
CASSLAGRQGPTEAFF
>NA|TRBJ2-5|TRBV15|NA
TGTGCCACCAGCCCAGGGATGGAGACCCAGTACTTC
CATSPGMETQYF
>TRBD1|TRBJ2-7|TRBV19|NA
TGTGCCAGTAGTATAGCACAGGGGGACTACGAGCAGTACTTC
CASSIAQGDYEQYF
>NA|TRBJ2-3|TRBV5-6|NA
TGTGCCAGCAGCTTGGAGAGAATATCGGCCACAGATACGCAGTATTTT
CASSLERISATDTQYF
>NA|TRBJ1-2|TRBV19|NA
TGTGCCAGTAGTATCCTCGGTGCGGCTTATGGCTACACCTTC
CASSILGAAYGYTF
>NA|TRBJ2-1|TRBV11-2|NA
TGTGCCAGCAGCTTAGCTGGAGAGCAGTTCTTC
CASSLAGEQFF
>NA|TRBJ1-2|TRBV6-5|NA
TGTGCCAGCAGTCGCCCCCTCAATGGCTACACCTTC
CASSRPLNGYTF
>NA|TRBJ1-2|TRBV9|NA
TGTGCCAGCAGCGTAGGAACAGGGTCTAGCTATGGCTACACCTTC
CASSVGTGSSYGYTF
>NA|TRBJ2-2|TRBV6-5|few
TGTGCCAGCAGTTACTTTCAGGGGTCCGGGGAGCTGTTTTTT
CASSYFQGSGELFF
>TRBD1|TRBJ1-4|TRBV19|NA
TGTGCCAGTAGTCCCCTCGGGGACAGGGGCGGGAAAAAACTGTTTTTT
CASSPLGDRGGKKLFF
>NA|TRBJ2-5|TRBV11-2|NA
TGTGCCAGCAGCTATCGTACTAGAGGCGAGACCCAGTACTTC
CASSYRTRGETQYF
>TRBD1|TRBJ1-2|TRBV6-1|NA
TGTGCCAGCAGTGAGGGACAGGCTTATGGCTACACCTTC
CASSEGQAYGYTF
>TRBD1|TRBJ1-2|TRBV7-9|NA
TGTGCCAGTGAACAGGGGGCCGGTGGCTACACCTTC
CASEQGAGGYTF
>NA|TRBJ2-3|TRBV5-6|NA
TGTGCCAGCAGCTTGACAGGGTCAGATACGCAGTATTTT
CASSLTGSDTQYF
>TRBD1|TRBJ2-1|TRBV19|NA
TGTGCCAGTAGCCCCGGGACAGGGCGGTACAATGAGCAGTTCTTC
CASSPGTGRYNEQFF
>NA|TRBJ2-2|TRBV7-2|NA
TGTGCCAGCAGCTTATCCAGGCCCAGCACCGGGGAGCTGTTTTTT
CASSLSRPSTGELFF
>NA|TRBJ1-5|TRBV6-4|NA
TGTGCCAGCAGCGCCGAGGAGAATCAGCCCCAGCATTTT
CASSAEENQPQHF
>TRBD2|TRBJ2-1|TRBV9|NA
TGTGCCAGCAGCGTAGTTCCAGTAGCGGGGGCAAACAATGAGCAGTTCTTC
CASSVVPVAGANNEQFF
>TRBD2|TRBJ2-2|TRBV25-1|NA
TGTGCCAGCAGTGATCTGACTAGCGGGGGGAGGCCCGGGGAGCTGTTTTTT
CASSDLTSGGRPGELFF
>NA|TRBJ2-1|TRBV29-1|NA
TGCAGCGTGAAAGGGGAATGGGTGGGTGGTGAGCAGTTCTTC
CSVKGEWVGGEQFF
>NA|TRBJ2-2|TRBV9|NA
TGTGCCAGCAGCTACGGGTTAGGGAACACCGGGGAGCTGTTTTTT
CASSYGLGNTGELFF
>NA|TRBJ2-5|TRBV6-1|NA
TGTGCCAGCAGTGGGGCAGGGCGAGAGACCCAGTACTTC
CASSGAGRETQYF
>TRBD1|TRBJ1-1|TRBV2|NA
TGTGCCAGCAGGGACAGGGGAAGAACCACTGAAGCTTTCTTT
CASRDRGRTTEAFF
>NA|TRBJ1-1|TRBV5-1|NA
TGCGCCAGCATCCAGGACACTGAAGCTTTCTTT
CASIQDTEAFF
>NA|TRBJ2-5|TRBV9|NA
TGTGCCAGCAGCGTAGGGGGGCGTGGGCACCAAGAGACCCAGTACTTC
CASSVGGRGHQETQYF
>NA|TRBJ2-3|TRBV2|NA
TGTGCCAGCAGAGACTGGGGGAGCACAGATACGCAGTATTTT
CASRDWGSTDTQYF
>TRBD1|TRBJ1-2|TRBV29-1|NA
TGCAGCGTTGTGGGCAGGGGGCTTAAAGGCTACACCTTC
CSVVGRGLKGYTF
>NA|TRBJ2-5|TRBV19|NA
TGTGCCAGTAGTATTGTGGGAGCGCGGCAAGAGACCCAGTACTTC
CASSIVGARQETQYF
>NA|TRBJ1-1|TRBV7-3|NA
TGTGCCAGCAGCTTAGGGTTGGGGACGGACGCTGAAGCTTTCTTT
CASSLGLGTDAEAFF
>NA|TRBJ2-2|TRBV7-3|NA
TGTGCCAGCAGCTTAGGGCCCTCTACCGGGGAGCTGTTTTTT
CASSLGPSTGELFF
>NA|TRBJ2-3|TRBV7-9|NA
TGTGCCAGCAGCTTAGTTATTCCCACAGATACGCAGTATTTT
CASSLVIPTDTQYF
>TRBD1|TRBJ2-7|TRBV5-8|NA
TGTGCCAGCAGCTTGGCCTTCGGGACAGGGGGATTAGAGCAGTACTTC
CASSLAFGTGGLEQYF
>TRBD2|TRBJ2-5|TRBV5-1|NA
TGCGCCAGCAGTAGTAGCGGGGGTTCGGTACGGGAGACCCAGTACTTC
CASSSSGGSVRETQYF
>NA|TRBJ1-5|TRBV30|NA
TGTGCCTGGAGTGTGGGGTCAGTTTATAGCAATCAGCCCCAGCATTTT
CAWSVGSVYSNQPQHF